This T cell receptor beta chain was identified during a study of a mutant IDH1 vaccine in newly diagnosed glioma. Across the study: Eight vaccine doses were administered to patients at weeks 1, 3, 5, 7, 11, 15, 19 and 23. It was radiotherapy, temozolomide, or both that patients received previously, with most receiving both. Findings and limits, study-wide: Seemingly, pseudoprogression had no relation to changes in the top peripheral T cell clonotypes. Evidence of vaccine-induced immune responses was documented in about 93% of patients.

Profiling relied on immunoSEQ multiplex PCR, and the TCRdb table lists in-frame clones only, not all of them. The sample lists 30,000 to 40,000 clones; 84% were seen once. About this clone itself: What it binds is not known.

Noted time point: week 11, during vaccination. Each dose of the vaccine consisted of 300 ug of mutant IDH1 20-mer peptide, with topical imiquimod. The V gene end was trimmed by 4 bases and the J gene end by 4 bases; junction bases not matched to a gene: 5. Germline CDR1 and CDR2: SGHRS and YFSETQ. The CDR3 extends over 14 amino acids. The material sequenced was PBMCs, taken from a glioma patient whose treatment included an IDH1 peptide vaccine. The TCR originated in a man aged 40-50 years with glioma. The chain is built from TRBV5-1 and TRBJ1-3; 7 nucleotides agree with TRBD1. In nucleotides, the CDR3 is TGCGCCAGCAGCAACAGGGGAGGGGGAAACACCATATATTTT. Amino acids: CASSNRGGGNTIYF.